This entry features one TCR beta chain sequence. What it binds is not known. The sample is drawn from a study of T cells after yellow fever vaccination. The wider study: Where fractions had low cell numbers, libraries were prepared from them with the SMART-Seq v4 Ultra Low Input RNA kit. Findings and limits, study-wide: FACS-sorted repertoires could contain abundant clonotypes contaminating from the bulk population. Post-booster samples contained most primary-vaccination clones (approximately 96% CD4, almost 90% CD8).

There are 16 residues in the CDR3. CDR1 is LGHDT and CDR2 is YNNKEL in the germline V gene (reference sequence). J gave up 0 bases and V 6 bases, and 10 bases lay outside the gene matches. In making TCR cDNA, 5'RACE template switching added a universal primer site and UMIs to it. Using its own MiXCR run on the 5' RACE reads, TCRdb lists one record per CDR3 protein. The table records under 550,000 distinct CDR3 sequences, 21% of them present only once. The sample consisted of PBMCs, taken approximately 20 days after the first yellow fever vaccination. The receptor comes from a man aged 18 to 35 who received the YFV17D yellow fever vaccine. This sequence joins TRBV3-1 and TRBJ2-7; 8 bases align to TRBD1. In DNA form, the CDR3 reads TGTGCCAGCAGTCGATCCTACAGGGGGGACTCCTACGAGCAGTACTTC. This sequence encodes CASSRSYRGDSYEQYF.